This T cell receptor beta chain is drawn from a study of ipilimumab plus nivolumab after autologous stem cell transplantation. Sequenced by immunoSEQ multiplex PCR; TCRdb stores in-frame clones only, minus some. Of about 40,000 clones in the sample, about 92% were seen once. Checkpoint therapy with ipilimumab 1 mg/kg began 14 to 28 days after transplant. Through week 26, nivolumab 3 mg/kg IV was given weeks 1, 4, 7, 10, then biweekly. CDR1 is SGHDT and CDR2 is YYEEEE in the germline V gene. The CDR3 consists of 14 residues. V lost 0 bases, J lost 4 bases, and 10 bases lay in between. The sample was PBMCs, taken in a trial of ipilimumab plus nivolumab as post-transplant consolidation. This sequence was found in a male donor with multiple myeloma. The genes are TRBV5-6 and TRBJ1-1, with D perhaps matching TRBD1 (5 bases). CDR3 loop: CASSLVGQFTEAFF. CDR3 in DNA: TGTGCCAGCAGCTTGGTGGGGCAGTTCACTGAAGCTTTCTTT.